This T cell receptor (beta chain) was recorded in a study of T cell changes during pregnancy in multiple sclerosis. Data came from immunoSEQ multiplex PCR; TCRdb stores just in-frame clones and leaves some out. The sample holds tens of thousands of clones; around 94% are singletons and the top ten take approximately 1.2%. CDR3 length: 16 amino acids. Germline CDR1 and CDR2: SNHLY and FYNNEI. The V and J ends lost 6 bases and 2 bases respectively, with 19 bases between them. The sample in question was peripheral blood, obtained in the third trimester of pregnancy. This clonotype originated in a female donor with multiple sclerosis, enrolled in a pregnancy study. V and J are TRBV2 and TRBJ1-2; weak D call: TRBD1 (6 bases). The CDR3 loop is CASRAPGQNINYGYTF. The DNA for the CDR3 is TGTGCCAGCAGAGCCCCGGGACAAAACATAAACTATGGCTACACCTTC.